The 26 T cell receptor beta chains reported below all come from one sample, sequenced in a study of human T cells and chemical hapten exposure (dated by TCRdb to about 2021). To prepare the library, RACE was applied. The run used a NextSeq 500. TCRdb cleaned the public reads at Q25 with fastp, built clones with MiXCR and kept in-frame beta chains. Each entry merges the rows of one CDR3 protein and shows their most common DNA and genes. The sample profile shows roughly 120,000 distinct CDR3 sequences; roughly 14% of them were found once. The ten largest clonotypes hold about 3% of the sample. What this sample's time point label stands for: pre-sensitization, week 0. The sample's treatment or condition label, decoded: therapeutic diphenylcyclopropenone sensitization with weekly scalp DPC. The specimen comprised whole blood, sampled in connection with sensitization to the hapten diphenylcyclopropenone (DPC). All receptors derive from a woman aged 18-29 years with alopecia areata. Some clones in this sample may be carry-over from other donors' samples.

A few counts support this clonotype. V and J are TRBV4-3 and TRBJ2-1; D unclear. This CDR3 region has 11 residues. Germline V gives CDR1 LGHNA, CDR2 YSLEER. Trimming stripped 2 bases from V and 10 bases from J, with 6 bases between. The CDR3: CASSQSREQFF. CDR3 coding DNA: TGCGCCAGCAGCCAAAGTAGGGAGCAGTTCTTC.

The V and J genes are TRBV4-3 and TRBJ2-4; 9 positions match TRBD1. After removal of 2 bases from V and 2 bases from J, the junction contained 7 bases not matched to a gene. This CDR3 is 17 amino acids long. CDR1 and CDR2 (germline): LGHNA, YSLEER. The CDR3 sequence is CASSQTWTGATKNIQYF. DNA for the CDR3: TGCGCCAGCAGCCAAACTTGGACAGGGGCCACCAAAAACATTCAGTACTTC.

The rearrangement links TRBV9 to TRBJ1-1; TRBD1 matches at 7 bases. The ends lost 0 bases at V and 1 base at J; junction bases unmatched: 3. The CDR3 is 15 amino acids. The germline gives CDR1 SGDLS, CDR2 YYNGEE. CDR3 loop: CASSVAGGKNTEAFF. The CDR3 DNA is TGTGCCAGCAGCGTAGCAGGGGGGAAGAACACTGAAGCTTTCTTT.

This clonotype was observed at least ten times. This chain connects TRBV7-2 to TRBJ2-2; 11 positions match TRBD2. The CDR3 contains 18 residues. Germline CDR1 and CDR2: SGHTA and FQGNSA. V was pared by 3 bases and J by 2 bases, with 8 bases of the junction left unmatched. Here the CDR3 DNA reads TGTGCCAGCAGCTTTACTAGCGGGGGCCCCGCCAACACCGGGGAGCTGTTTTTT. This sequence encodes CASSFTSGGPANTGELFF.

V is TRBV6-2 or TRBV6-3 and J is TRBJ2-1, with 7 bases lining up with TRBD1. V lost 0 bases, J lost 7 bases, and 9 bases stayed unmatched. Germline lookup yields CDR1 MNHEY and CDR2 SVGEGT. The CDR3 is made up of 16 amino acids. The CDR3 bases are TGTGCCAGCAGTTACTCGATTTTCGGGACAGAGAATGAGCAGTTCTTC. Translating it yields CASSYSIFGTENEQFF.

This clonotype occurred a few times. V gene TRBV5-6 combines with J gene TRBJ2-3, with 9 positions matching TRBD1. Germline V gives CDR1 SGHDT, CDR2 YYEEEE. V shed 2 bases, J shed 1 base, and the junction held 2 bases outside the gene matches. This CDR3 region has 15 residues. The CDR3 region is CASSFGDRGTDTQYF. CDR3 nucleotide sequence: TGTGCCAGCAGCTTTGGGGACAGGGGCACAGATACGCAGTATTTT. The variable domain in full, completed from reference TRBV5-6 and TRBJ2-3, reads DAGVTQSPTHLIKTRGQQVTLRCSPKSGHDTVSWYQQALGQGPQFIFQYYEEEERQRGNFPDRFSGHQFPNYSSELNVNALLLGDSALYLCASSFGDRGTDTQYFGPGTRLTVL.

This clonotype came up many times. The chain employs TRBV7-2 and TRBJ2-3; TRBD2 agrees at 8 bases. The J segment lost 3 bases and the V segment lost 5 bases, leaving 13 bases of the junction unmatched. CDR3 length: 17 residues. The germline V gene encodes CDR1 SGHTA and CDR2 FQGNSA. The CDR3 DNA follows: TGTGCCAGCAGCCTAGAGGTATTGGTAGCGGGGACAGATACGCAGTATTTT. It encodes CASSLEVLVAGTDTQYF.

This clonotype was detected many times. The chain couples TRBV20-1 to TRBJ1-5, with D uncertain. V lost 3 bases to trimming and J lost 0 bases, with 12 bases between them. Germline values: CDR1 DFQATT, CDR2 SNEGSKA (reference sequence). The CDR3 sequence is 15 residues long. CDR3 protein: CSASMGTYSNQPQHF. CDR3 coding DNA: TGCAGTGCTAGTATGGGTACTTATAGCAATCAGCCCCAGCATTTT.

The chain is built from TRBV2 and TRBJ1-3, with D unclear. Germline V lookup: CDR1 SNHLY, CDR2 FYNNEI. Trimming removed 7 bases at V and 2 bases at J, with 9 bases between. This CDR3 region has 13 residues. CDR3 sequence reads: CASTGLAGNTIYF. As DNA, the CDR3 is TGTGCCAGCACAGGATTGGCTGGAAACACCATATATTTT. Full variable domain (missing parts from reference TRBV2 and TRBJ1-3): EPEVTQTPSHQVTQMGQEVILRCVPISNHLYFYWYRQILGQKVEFLVSFYNNEISEKSEIFDDQFSVERPDGSNFTLKIRSTKLEDSAMYFCASTGLAGNTIYFGEGSWLTVV.

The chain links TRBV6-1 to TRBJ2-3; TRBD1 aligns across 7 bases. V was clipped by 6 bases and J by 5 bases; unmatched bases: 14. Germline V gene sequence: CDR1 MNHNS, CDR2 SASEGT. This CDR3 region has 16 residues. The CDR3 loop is CASSRQGGVLGDTQYF. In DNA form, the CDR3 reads TGTGCCAGCAGCCGACAGGGTGGTGTGTTAGGAGATACGCAGTATTTT.

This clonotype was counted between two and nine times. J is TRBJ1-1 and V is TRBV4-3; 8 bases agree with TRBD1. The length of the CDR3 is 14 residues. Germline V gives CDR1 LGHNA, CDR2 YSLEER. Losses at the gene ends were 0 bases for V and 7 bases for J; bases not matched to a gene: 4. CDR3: CASSQDPGGIEAFF. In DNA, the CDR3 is TGCGCCAGCAGCCAAGATCCAGGGGGCATTGAAGCTTTCTTT.

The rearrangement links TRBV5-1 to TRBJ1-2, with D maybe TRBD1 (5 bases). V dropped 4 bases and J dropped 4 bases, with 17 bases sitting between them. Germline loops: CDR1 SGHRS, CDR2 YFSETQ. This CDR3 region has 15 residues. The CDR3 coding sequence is TGCGCCAGCAGCGGTGGGACGGCGAGGGCCTATGGCTACACCTTC. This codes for CASSGGTARAYGYTF.

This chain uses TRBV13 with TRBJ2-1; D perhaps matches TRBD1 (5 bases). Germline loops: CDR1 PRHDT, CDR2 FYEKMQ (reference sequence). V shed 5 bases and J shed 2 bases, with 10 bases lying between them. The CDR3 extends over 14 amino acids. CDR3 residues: CASSLGQAYNEQFF. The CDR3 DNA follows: TGTGCCAGCAGCCTGGGGCAGGCCTACAATGAGCAGTTCTTC.

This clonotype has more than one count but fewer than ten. Here the CDR3 reads CASSLVPVKAYEQYF. Here the CDR3 DNA reads TGTGCCAGCAGTTTAGTACCAGTCAAGGCCTACGAGCAGTACTTC. The chain is built from TRBV27 and TRBJ2-7; D remains unclear. The germline V gene has CDR1 MNHEY and CDR2 SMNVEV (reference sequence). CDR3 length: 15 residues. Trimming shortened V by 2 bases and J by 2 bases, and 13 bases separated the two germline ends.

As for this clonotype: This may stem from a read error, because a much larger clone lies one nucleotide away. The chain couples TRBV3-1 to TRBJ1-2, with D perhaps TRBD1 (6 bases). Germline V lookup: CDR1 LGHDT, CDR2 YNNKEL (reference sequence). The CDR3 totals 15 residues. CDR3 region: CASRPLRGAHYGFTF. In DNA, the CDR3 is TGTGCCAGCAGACCCCTCCGGGGGGCCCACTATGGCTTCACCTTC.

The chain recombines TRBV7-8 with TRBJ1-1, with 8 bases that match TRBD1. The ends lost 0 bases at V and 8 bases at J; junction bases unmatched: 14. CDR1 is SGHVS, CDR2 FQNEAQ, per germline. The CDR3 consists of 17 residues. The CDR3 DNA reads TGTGCCAGCAGCTTAGCAAGGACAGGGAAAGTAGTTCGGGAAGCTTTCTTT. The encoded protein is CASSLARTGKVVREAFF.

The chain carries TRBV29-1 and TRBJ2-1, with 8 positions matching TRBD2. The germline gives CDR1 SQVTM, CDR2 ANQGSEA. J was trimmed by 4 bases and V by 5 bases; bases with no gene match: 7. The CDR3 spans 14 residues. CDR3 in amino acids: CSVLSGGPYNEQFF. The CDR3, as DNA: TGCAGCGTTTTAAGCGGGGGACCTTACAATGAGCAGTTCTTC.

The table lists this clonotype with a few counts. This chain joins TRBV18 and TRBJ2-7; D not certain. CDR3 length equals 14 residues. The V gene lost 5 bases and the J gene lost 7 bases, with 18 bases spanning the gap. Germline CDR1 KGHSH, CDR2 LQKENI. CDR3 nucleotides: TGTGCCAGCTCAGTGACCGACGATCAGAGAGAGCAGTACTTC. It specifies CASSVTDDQREQYF.

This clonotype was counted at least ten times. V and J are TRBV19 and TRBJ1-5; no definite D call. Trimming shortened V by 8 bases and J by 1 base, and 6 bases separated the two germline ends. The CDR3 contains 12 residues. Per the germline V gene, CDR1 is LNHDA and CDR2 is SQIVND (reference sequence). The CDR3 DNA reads TGTGCCAGTCGGGGAAGCAATCAGCCCCAGCATTTT. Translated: CASRGSNQPQHF.

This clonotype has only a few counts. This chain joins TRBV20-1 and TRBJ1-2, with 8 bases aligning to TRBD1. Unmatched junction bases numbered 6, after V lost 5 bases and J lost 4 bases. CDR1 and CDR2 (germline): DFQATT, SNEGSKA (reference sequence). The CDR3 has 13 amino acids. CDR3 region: CSALRQGSYGYTF. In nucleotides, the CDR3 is TGCAGTGCTTTACGACAGGGGAGCTATGGCTACACCTTC.

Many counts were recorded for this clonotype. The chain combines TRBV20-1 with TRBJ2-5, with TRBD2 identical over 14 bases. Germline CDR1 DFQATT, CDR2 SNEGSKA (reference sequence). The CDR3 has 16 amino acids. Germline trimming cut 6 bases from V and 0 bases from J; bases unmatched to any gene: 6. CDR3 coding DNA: TGCAGTGCCGGGACTAGCGGGGGCCCTTACCAAGAGACCCAGTACTTC. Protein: CSAGTSGGPYQETQYF.

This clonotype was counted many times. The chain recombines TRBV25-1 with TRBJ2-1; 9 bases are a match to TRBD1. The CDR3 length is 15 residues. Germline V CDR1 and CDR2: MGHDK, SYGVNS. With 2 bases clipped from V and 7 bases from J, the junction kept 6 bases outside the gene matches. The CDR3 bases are TGTGCCAGCAGTGAACCCGGGACAGGGCTAAATGAGCAGTTCTTC. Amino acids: CASSEPGTGLNEQFF.

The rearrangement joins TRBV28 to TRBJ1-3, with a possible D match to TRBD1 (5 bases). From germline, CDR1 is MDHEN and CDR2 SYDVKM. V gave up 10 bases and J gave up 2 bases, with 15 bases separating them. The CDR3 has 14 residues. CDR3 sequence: CATEPGTAGNTIYF. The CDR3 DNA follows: TGTGCCACTGAACCGGGGACGGCTGGAAACACCATATATTTT.

CDR3 nucleotides: TGTGCCAGCAGCCCGACCGGCATGGGAGAGCAGTTCTTC. This translates into CASSPTGMGEQFF. The V gene is TRBV7-6, the J gene TRBJ2-1; D call uncertain. Germline values: CDR1 SGHVS, CDR2 FNYEAQ. This CDR3 has 13 residues. With 5 bases removed from V and 10 bases from J, the gap between germline ends came to 15 bases.

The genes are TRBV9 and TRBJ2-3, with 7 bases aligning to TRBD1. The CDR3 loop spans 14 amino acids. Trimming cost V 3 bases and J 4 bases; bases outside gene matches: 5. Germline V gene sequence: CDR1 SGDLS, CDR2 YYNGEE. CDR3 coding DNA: TGTGCCAGCAGCGCCAGACAGGGACCAGATACGCAGTATTTT. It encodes CASSARQGPDTQYF.

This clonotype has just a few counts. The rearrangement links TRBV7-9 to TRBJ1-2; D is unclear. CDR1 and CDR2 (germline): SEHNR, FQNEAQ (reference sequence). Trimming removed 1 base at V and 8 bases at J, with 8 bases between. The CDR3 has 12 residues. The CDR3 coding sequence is TGTGCCAGCAGCTTAGAGGTCGGGGGCTACACCTTC. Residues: CASSLEVGGYTF.